The 14 T cell receptor beta chains reported below all come from one sample, sequenced in a study of blood T cell repertoires in COVID-19. Generated by immunoSEQ multiplex PCR, the TCRdb table keeps only in-frame clones and is missing some. The sample has around 260,000 clones, more than 85% seen once. Sequencing input: peripheral blood. These receptors were obtained from a young man with acute or convalescent COVID-19.

The chain uses TRBV6-5 and TRBJ1-5, with TRBD1 matching 8 bases. V trimming: 6 bases; J trimming: 2 bases; junction bases outside the gene matches: 6. From germline, CDR1 is MNHEY and CDR2 SVGAGI. The CDR3 sequence is 15 residues long. The CDR3 region has the DNA TGTGCCAGCAGAACGGACAGGGCGGGCAATCAGCCCCAGCATTTT. Residues: CASRTDRAGNQPQHF.

V is TRBV27 and J is TRBJ1-1, with D tentatively TRBD1 (5 bases). CDR1 and CDR2 (germline): MNHEY, SMNVEV (reference sequence). This CDR3 region has 11 residues. Trimming shortened V by 5 bases and J by 5 bases, and 6 bases separated the two germline ends. The CDR3 sequence: CASSTGTEAFF. CDR3 nucleotide sequence: TGTGCCAGCAGTACAGGAACTGAAGCTTTCTTT.

With respect to this clone: Other DNA sequences within the sample encode an identical CDR3. The rearrangement joins TRBV4-2 to TRBJ1-6; TRBD1 might be the D (6 bases). The ends were cut back, 0 bases at V and 9 bases at J, with 6 bases in the middle. Germline CDR1 reads LGHNA; CDR2 reads YNFKEQ. CDR3 length equals 13 residues. CDR3 protein: CASSQDRGSPLHF. In nucleotides, the CDR3 is TGTGCCAGCAGCCAAGACAGGGGTTCACCCCTCCACTTT.

The chain links TRBV6-1 to TRBJ1-4; 8 positions match TRBD1. The CDR3 has 16 residues. Germline values: CDR1 MNHNS, CDR2 SASEGT. Losses at the gene ends were 1 base for V and 3 bases for J; bases not matched to a gene: 4. The CDR3, as DNA: TGTGCCAGCAGTGAAGGACCGGGACAGGCTAATGAAAAACTGTTTTTT. Amino acids: CASSEGPGQANEKLFF.

This sequence joins TRBV3-1 (or the pseudogene TRBV3-2) and TRBJ1-3, with unresolved D. Germline V CDR1 and CDR2: LGHDT, YNNKEL (reference sequence). Between the trimmed V and J ends, which lost 5 bases and 5 bases, there was a span of 19 bases. This CDR3 region has 16 residues. For the CDR3, the DNA is TGTGCCAGCAGCGATACCGGGTTAAACTTTCGAAACACCATATATTTT. Its protein product is CASSDTGLNFRNTIYF.

DNA for the CDR3: TGTGCCAGCAGTGACTACAGCGGATCTAACTATGGCTACACCTTC. Protein: CASSDYSGSNYGYTF. V and J are TRBV28 and TRBJ1-2; D is uncertain. Germline V gene sequence: CDR1 MDHEN, CDR2 SYDVKM. Trimming left V 5 bases short and J 0 bases short, with 13 bases between. This CDR3 is built from 15 residues.

The chain carries TRBV7-2 and TRBJ2-1; perhaps TRBD1 as D (5 bases). Germline values: CDR1 SGHTA, CDR2 FQGNSA. The CDR3 runs 15 residues. V gave up 1 base and J gave up 0 bases, with 7 bases separating them. The CDR3 region is CASSLGDSSYNEQFF. In DNA, the CDR3 is TGTGCCAGCAGCTTAGGAGACAGCTCCTACAATGAGCAGTTCTTC.

This clone was seen many times. The J gene is TRBJ2-2, the V gene TRBV7-6; D may be TRBD2 (6 bases). This CDR3 spans 15 amino acids. Per the germline V gene, CDR1 is SGHVS and CDR2 is FNYEAQ. Trimming pared 5 bases from V and 15 bases from J, leaving 25 bases between. CDR3 loop: CASSRYPDAAGGVFF. The DNA of the CDR3 is TGTGCCAGCAGCCGATACCCAGACGCGGCGGGCGGGGTGTTTTTT.

This chain links TRBV5-8 with TRBJ1-1; D is undetermined. V lost 4 bases, J lost 6 bases, and 13 bases lay in between. The germline V gene encodes CDR1 SGHTS and CDR2 YDEGEE. This CDR3 contains 13 residues. CDR3 region: CASSRPGIPEAFF. For the CDR3, the DNA is TGTGCCAGCAGCCGGCCGGGTATCCCTGAAGCTTTCTTT.

The rearrangement joins TRBV30 to TRBJ2-1, with D unclear. This CDR3 spans 12 amino acids. In germline, CDR1 is GTSNPN, CDR2 SVGIG (reference sequence). The V end lost 1 base, the J end lost 6 bases, and 7 bases lay between the germline ends. This CDR3 reads CAWSDHSNEQFF. The CDR3 DNA reads TGTGCCTGGAGTGACCACAGCAATGAGCAGTTCTTC.

The chain carries TRBV11-2 and TRBJ2-4, with D unclear. This CDR3 has 16 amino acids. Trimming shortened V by 1 base and J by 3 bases, and 13 bases separated the two germline ends. Germline V gene sequence: CDR1 SGHAT, CDR2 FQNNGV. The CDR3 nucleotides are TGTGCCAGCAGCTTAGTTCTGGGTCGGAGCAAAAACATTCAGTACTTC. Translated, it gives CASSLVLGRSKNIQYF.

This chain uses TRBV9 with TRBJ2-1; D perhaps matches TRBD2 (5 bases). The CDR3 runs to 15 residues. The V end was cut by 1 base, the J end by 9 bases, with 17 bases between. Germline V CDR1 and CDR2: SGDLS, YYNGEE. CDR3 sequence (DNA): TGTGCCAGCAGCGTAACGGGGTTCCTCGGCGGTGAGCAGTTCTTC. Translating it yields CASSVTGFLGGEQFF.

The chain uses TRBV7-2 and TRBJ2-1; 8 positions agree with TRBD1. The CDR3 totals 13 residues. CDR1 is SGHTA and CDR2 is FQGNSA in the germline V gene. Trimming at V came to 5 bases and at J to 10 bases, leaving 7 bases not matched to a gene. Written as DNA, the CDR3 is TGTGCCAGCAGCCCCACGACAGGGGTCGAGCAGTTCTTC. It yields the protein CASSPTTGVEQFF. The variable domain in full, with the rest retrieved from reference TRBV7-2 and TRBJ2-1, is GAGVSQSPSNKVTEKGKDVELRCDPISGHTALYWYRQSLGQGLEFLIYFQGNSAPDKSGLPSDRFSAERTGGSVSTLTIQRTQQEDSAVYLCASSPTTGVEQFFGPGTRLTVL.

This chain links TRBV12-3 or TRBV12-4 with TRBJ2-5; D may be TRBD2 (6 bases). V was clipped by 5 bases and J by 2 bases, with 9 bases between them. The length of the CDR3 is 13 residues. The CDR3 sequence: CASSQGLQETQYF. CDR3 bases: TGTGCCAGCAGTCAGGGACTTCAAGAGACCCAGTACTTC.